This T cell receptor (beta chain) stems from a study of PD-1 and CTLA-4 blockade in melanoma. This clone came up once. The method was immunoSEQ multiplex PCR; TCRdb's version includes in-frame clones alone and lacks a portion of them. The table includes about 32,000 clones, about 87% detected once. V lost 4 bases and J lost 6, with 19 bases in between. CDR1 is MGHRA, CDR2 YSYEKL, per germline. The CDR3 sequence is 15 residues long. Sequencing used CD8+ T cells from peripheral blood, obtained from a patient given anti-PD-1 treatment. The TCR comes from a human donor with melanoma. This chain joins TRBV4-1 and TRBJ2-7; D gene unclear. The CDR3 loop is CASSLFGPAPGEQYF. In DNA, the CDR3 is TGCGCCAGCAGCCTTTTTGGGCCGGCTCCTGGCGAGCAGTACTTC.